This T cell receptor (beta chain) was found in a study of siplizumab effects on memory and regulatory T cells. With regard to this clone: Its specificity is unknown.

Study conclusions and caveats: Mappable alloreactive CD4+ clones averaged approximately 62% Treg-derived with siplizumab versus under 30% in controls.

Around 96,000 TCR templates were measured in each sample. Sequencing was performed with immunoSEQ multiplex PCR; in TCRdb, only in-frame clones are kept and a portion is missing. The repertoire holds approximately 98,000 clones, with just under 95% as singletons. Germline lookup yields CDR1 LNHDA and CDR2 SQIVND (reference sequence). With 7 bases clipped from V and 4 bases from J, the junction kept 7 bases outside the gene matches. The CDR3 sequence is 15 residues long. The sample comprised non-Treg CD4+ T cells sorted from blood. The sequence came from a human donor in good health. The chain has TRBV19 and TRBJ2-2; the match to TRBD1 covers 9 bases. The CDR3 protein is CASISLGQGTGELFF. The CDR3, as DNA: TGTGCCAGTATAAGCTTGGGACAGGGCACCGGGGAGCTGTTTTTT. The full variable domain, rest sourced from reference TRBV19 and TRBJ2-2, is DGGITQSPKYLFRKEGQNVTLSCEQNLNHDAMYWYRQDPGQGLRLIYYSQIVNDFQKGDIAEGYSVSREKKESFPLTVTSAQKNPTAFYLCASISLGQGTGELFFGEGSRLTVL.